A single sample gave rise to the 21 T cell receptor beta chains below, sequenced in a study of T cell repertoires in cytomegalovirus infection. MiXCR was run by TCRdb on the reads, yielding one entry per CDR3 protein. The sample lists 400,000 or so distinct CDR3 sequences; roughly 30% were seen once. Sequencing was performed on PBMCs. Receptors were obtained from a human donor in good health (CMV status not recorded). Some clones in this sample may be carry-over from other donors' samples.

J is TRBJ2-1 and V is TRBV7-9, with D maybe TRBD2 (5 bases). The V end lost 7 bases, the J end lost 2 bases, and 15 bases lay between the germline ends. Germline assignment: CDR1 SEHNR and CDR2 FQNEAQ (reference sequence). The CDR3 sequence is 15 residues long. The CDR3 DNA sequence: TGTGCCAGCACCCCTTCTGGAGGACCCTACAATGAGCAGTTCTTC. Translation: CASTPSGGPYNEQFF. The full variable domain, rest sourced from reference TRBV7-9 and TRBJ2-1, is DTGVSQNPRHKITKRGQNVTFRCDPISEHNRLYWYRQTLGQGPEFLTYFQNEAQLEKSRLLSDRFSAERPKGSFSTLEIQRTEQGDSAMYLCASTPSGGPYNEQFFGPGTRLTVL.

In nucleotides, the CDR3 is TGCAGTGCTAGACAGGTTGGACAGGGCTATAATTCACCCCTCCACTTT. Translation gives CSARQVGQGYNSPLHF. This chain uses TRBV20-1 with TRBJ1-6; TRBD1 matches 8 bases. Germline assignment: CDR1 DFQATT and CDR2 SNEGSKA (reference sequence). This CDR3 is 16 amino acids long. J gave up 3 bases and V 2 bases, and 6 bases lay outside the gene matches.

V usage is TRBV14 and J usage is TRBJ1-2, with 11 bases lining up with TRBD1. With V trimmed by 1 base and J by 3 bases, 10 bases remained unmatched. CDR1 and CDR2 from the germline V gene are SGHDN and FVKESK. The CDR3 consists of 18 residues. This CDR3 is CASSQVGAGTGGDYGYTF. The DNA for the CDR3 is TGTGCCAGCAGCCAAGTGGGGGCCGGGACAGGGGGTGACTATGGCTACACCTTC.

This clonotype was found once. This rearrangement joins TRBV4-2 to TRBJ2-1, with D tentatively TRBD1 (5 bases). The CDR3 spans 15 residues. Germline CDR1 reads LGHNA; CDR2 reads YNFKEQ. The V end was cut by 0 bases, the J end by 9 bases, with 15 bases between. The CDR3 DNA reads TGTGCCAGCAGCCAAGAGTCGGCAGGGTGGAGTGAGCAGTTCTTC. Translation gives CASSQESAGWSEQFF.

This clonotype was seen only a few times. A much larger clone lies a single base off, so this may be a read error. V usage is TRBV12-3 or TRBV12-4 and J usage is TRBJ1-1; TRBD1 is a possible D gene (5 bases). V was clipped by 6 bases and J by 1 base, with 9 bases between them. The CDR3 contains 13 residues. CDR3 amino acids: CASSRDWNTEAFF. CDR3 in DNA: TGTGCCAGCAGCCGGGACTGGAACACTGAAGCTTTCTTT.

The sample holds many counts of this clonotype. This CDR3 is CASSHAAGSSYGYTF. The DNA of the CDR3 is TGTGCCAGCAGCCACGCGGCAGGGTCCTCCTATGGCTACACCTTC. The chain has TRBV7-2 and TRBJ1-2; D might be TRBD1 (5 bases). Between the trimmed V and J ends, which lost 5 bases and 4 bases, there was a span of 17 bases. The CDR3 totals 15 residues. Germline CDR1 is SGHTA and CDR2 is FQGNSA.

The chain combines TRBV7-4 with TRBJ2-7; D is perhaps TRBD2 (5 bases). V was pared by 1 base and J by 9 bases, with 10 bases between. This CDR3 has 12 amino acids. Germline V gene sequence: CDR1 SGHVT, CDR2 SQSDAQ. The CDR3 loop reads CASSLVREPQYF. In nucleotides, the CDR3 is TGTGCCAGCAGCTTAGTCCGGGAACCGCAGTACTTC.

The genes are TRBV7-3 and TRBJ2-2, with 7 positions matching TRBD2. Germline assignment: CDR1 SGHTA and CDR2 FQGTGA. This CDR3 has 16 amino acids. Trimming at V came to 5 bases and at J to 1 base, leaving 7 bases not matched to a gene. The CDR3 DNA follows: TGTGCCAGCAGCGGAAGCGGGGCCCTGAACACCGGGGAGCTGTTTTTT. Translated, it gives CASSGSGALNTGELFF.

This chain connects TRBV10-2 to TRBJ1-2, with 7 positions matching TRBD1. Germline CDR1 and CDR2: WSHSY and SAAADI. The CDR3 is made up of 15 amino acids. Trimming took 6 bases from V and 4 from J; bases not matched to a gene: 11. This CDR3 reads CASSDRARGGYGYTF. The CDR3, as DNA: TGCGCCAGCAGCGACAGGGCCAGGGGGGGCTATGGCTACACCTTC.

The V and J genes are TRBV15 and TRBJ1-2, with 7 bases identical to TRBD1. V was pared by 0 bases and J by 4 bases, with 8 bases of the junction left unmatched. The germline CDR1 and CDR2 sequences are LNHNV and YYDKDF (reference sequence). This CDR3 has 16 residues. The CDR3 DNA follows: TGTGCCACCAGCAGAGATCAGGACAGGTTTGGCTATGGCTACACCTTC. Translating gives CATSRDQDRFGYGYTF.

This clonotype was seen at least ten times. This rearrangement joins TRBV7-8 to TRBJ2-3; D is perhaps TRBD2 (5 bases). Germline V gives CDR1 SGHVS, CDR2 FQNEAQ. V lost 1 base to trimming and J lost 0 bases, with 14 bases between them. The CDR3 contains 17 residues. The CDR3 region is CASSLGVARLSTDTQYF. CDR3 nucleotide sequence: TGTGCCAGCAGCTTAGGGGTAGCGAGACTAAGCACAGATACGCAGTATTTT.

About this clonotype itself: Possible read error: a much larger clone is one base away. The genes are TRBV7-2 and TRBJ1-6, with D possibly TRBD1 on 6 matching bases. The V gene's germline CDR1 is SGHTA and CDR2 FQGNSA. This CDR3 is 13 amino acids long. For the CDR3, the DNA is TGTGCCAGCAGTTCCTCCAGGGGCTCACCCCTCCAATTT. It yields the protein CASSSSRGSPLQF.

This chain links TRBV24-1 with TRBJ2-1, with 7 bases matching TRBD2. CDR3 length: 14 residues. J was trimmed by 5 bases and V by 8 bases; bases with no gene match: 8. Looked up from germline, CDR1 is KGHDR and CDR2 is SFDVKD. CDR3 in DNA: TGTGCCACCATGGGGAGGGGCGCTAACAATGAGCAGTTCTTC. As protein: CATMGRGANNEQFF.

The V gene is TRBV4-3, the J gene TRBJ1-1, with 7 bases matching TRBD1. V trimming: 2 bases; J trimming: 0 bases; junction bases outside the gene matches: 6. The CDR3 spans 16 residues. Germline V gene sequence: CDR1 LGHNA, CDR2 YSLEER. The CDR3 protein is CASSQKTGPMNTEAFF. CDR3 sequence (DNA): TGCGCCAGCAGCCAAAAGACAGGGCCAATGAACACTGAAGCTTTCTTT.

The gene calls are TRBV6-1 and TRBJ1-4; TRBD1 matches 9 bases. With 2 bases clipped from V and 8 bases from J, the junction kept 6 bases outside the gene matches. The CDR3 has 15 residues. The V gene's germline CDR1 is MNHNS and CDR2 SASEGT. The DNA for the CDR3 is TGTGCCAGCAGTGAATACAGGGGGCGTAGCGAAAAACTGTTTTTT. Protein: CASSEYRGRSEKLFF.

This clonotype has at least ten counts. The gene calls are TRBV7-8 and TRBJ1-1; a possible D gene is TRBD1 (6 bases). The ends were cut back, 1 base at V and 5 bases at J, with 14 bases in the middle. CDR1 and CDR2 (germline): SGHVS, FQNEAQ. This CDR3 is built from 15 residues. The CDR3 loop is CASSLELGGNTEAFF. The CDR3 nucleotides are TGTGCCAGCAGCTTAGAGTTAGGGGGAAATACTGAAGCTTTCTTT.

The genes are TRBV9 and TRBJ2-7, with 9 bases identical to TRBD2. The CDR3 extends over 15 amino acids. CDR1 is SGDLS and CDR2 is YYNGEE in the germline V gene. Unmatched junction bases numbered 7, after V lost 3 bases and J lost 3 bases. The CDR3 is CASSASKRGVYEQYF. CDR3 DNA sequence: TGTGCCAGCAGCGCTTCTAAGCGGGGGGTCTACGAGCAGTACTTC. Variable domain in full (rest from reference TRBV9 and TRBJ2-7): DSGVTQTPKHLITATGQRVTLRCSPRSGDLSVYWYQQSLDQGLQFLIQYYNGEERAKGNILERFSAQQFPDLHSELNLSSLELGDSALYFCASSASKRGVYEQYFGPGTRLTVT.

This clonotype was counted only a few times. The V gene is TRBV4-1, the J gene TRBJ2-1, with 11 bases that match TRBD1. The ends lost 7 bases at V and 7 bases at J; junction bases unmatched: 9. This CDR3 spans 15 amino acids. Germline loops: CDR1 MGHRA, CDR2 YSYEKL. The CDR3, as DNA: TGCGCCAGCACCCTCCGGGACAGGGGGTCGAATGAGCAGTTCTTC. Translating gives CASTLRDRGSNEQFF.

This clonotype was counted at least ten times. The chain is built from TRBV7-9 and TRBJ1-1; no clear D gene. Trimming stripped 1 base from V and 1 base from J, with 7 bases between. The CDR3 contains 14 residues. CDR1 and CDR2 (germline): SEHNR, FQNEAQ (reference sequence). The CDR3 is CASSLEWGNTEAFF. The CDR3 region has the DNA TGTGCCAGCAGCTTAGAATGGGGGAACACTGAAGCTTTCTTT.

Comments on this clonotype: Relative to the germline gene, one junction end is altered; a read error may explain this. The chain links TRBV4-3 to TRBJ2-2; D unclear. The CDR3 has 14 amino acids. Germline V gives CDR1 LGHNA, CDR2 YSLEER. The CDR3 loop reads CSSRQGSVTGELFF. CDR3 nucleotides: TGCTCCAGCAGGCAAGGGTCAGTTACCGGGGAGCTGTTTTTT.

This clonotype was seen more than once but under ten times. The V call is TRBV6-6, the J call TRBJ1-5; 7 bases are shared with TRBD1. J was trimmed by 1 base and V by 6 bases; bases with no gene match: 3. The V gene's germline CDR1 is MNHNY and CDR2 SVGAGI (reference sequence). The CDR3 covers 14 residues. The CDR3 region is CASRLTGSNQPQHF. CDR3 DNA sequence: TGTGCCAGCAGGCTGACAGGGAGCAATCAGCCCCAGCATTTT.